The 2 T cell receptor beta chains in this list originate from one sample, sequenced in a study of cytomegalovirus exposure and HLA in healthy donors. It was with 60 Vbeta and 13 Jbeta primers that the PCR ran. Measured with immunoSEQ multiplex PCR; TCRdb has only the in-frame clones, and not every one. The repertoire holds roughly 110,000 clones, with about four fifths as singletons. The sample taken for sequencing was PBMCs. The receptors were gathered from a man younger than 45 in good health and CMV-seropositive.

This chain links TRBV29-1 with TRBJ2-3, with 9 bases that match TRBD2. The V segment lost 4 bases and the J segment 5 bases; nucleotides outside the gene matches: 4. CDR3 length: 13 amino acids. The germline gives CDR1 SQVTM, CDR2 ANQGSEA. CDR3 sequence (DNA): TGCAGCGTTGTTCGTAGCGGGGGAGATACGCAGTATTTT. Its protein is CSVVRSGGDTQYF.

This rearrangement joins TRBV6-5 to TRBJ1-2; D not resolved. The CDR3 runs to 15 residues. V shed 0 bases and J shed 0 bases, with 8 bases lying between them. The germline CDR1 and CDR2 sequences are MNHEY and SVGAGI. Here the CDR3 reads CASSYSRTANYGYTF. The CDR3 DNA reads as TGTGCCAGCAGTTACTCGAGAACAGCTAACTATGGCTACACCTTC.